Presented here are 9 T cell receptor beta chains from one specimen sequenced in a study of blood T cell repertoires in COVID-19. TCRdb's table, derived via immunoSEQ multiplex PCR, lists solely in-frame clones and lacks some. This sample has about 280,000 clones; roughly 85% occur once, and the top ten carry more than 4.5%. The source material was peripheral blood. The receptors were gathered from a man aged 50 to 60 with active or convalescent COVID-19.

The J gene is TRBJ1-2, the V gene TRBV28; D might be TRBD1 (5 bases). CDR1 is MDHEN, CDR2 SYDVKM, per germline. The CDR3 totals 18 residues. The V end was cut by 3 bases, the J end by 1 base, with 21 bases between. CDR3: CASSFSIWGSGFNYGYTF. DNA of the CDR3: TGTGCCAGCAGTTTCAGTATTTGGGGCAGTGGATTTAACTATGGCTACACCTTC.

This clone came up once. The V and J genes are TRBV4-1 and TRBJ2-7, with 8 bases aligning to TRBD1. Germline V gene sequence: CDR1 MGHRA, CDR2 YSYEKL. V gave up 4 bases and J gave up 2 bases; unmatched junction bases: 4. This CDR3 is built from 14 residues. CDR3 in amino acids: CASSPGQETYEQYF. The CDR3 DNA reads as TGCGCCAGCAGCCCGGGACAGGAGACCTACGAGCAGTACTTC.

The genes are TRBV6-5 and TRBJ1-2; D possibly corresponds to TRBD1 (6 bases). V was shortened by 6 bases and J by 4 bases, with 18 bases between the two germline ends. The CDR3 consists of 15 residues. Germline loops: CDR1 MNHEY, CDR2 SVGAGI. CDR3 sequence: CASSHIGDRPYGYTF. In nucleotides, the CDR3 is TGTGCCAGCAGCCACATCGGTGACAGGCCCTATGGCTACACCTTC.

The rearrangement uses TRBV4-2 and TRBJ1-2; the D gene is possibly TRBD1 (6 bases). From germline, CDR1 is LGHNA and CDR2 YNFKEQ. This CDR3 comprises 15 residues. V lost 3 bases, J lost 8 bases, and 19 bases lay in between. The CDR3 DNA is TGTGCCAGCAGCCAGATTACCAGGGGCGCCGGGGGCTACACCTTC. The encoded protein is CASSQITRGAGGYTF.

This CDR3 reads CASSPGVEEGTQYF. Here the CDR3 DNA reads TGTGCCAGCAGCCCAGGGGTAGAAGAGGGGACCCAGTACTTC. This chain joins TRBV9 and TRBJ2-5, with a weak D call TRBD1 (6 bases). The CDR3 length is 14 residues. Per germline, CDR1 SGDLS and CDR2 YYNGEE. V was shortened by 4 bases and J by 7 bases, with 17 bases between the two germline ends.

This clone appeared once. The chain links TRBV6-2 or TRBV6-3 to TRBJ1-2; D is unresolved. The CDR3 sequence is 16 residues long. The germline V gene encodes CDR1 MNHEY and CDR2 SVGEGT. V lost 2 bases and J lost 4, with 17 bases in between. CDR3: CASSYPRIRPIYGYTF. The CDR3 DNA reads TGTGCCAGCAGTTACCCGAGAATCCGCCCTATCTATGGCTACACCTTC.

This clone was recorded a few times. The genes are TRBV19 and TRBJ2-2; 10 bases line up with TRBD1. The CDR3 has 15 amino acids. CDR1 is LNHDA and CDR2 is SQIVND in the germline V gene (reference sequence). J lost 1 base, V lost 8 bases, and 4 bases had no gene match. In nucleotides, the CDR3 is TGTGCCAGTTCGTGGACAGGGGGGAACACCGGGGAGCTGTTTTTT. This translates into CASSWTGGNTGELFF.

The chain uses TRBV9 and TRBJ2-1, with TRBD2 matching over 13 bases. The V segment lost 3 bases and the J segment 8 bases; nucleotides outside the gene matches: 8. The V gene's germline CDR1 is SGDLS and CDR2 YYNGEE. The CDR3 consists of 16 residues. This chain's CDR3 is CASSGPLAGGPDEQFF. The CDR3 DNA is TGTGCCAGCAGCGGTCCACTAGCGGGAGGGCCAGATGAGCAGTTCTTC.

This clone was observed once. The CDR3 DNA reads TGTGCCAGCAGCGTAGGAGGCCTCAGTCATAGTGAGCAGTTCTTC. It yields the protein CASSVGGLSHSEQFF. The chain uses TRBV9 and TRBJ2-1; D is uncertain. Trimming took 0 bases from V and 9 from J, leaving 16 bases between them. This CDR3 is built from 15 residues. Germline CDR1 SGDLS, CDR2 YYNGEE.